A selection of T cell receptor beta chains follows, all from one sample in a study of immune evolution from preneoplasia to lung adenocarcinoma. This table comes from immunoSEQ multiplex PCR, and its TCRdb copy is limited to in-frame clones, with some not included. The repertoire includes about 16,000 clones, approximately 86% of them detected once, and approximately 2.8% sits in the top ten. Sequenced sample: FFPE invasive lung adenocarcinoma tissue. The receptors shown here come from a person aged 70 to 85 with invasive lung adenocarcinoma. The CDR3 runs from the conserved cysteine through the conserved F or W.

cdr3_aa v_call
CASSLLEEPQHF TRBV28
CASSGGGRPNEKLFF TRBV19
CASSVVTVNTGELFF TRBV10-2
CASSPLGSGEIEQYF TRBV18
CASSVVAGRYNEQFF TRBV7-3
CASSQELQINTEAFF TRBV4-1
CASSQQGNEQFF TRBV7-3
CASSYGGPSYEQYF TRBV6-5
CASSLGTGMADTQYF TRBV5-1
CASSLDRKGGGETQYF TRBV11-3
CASSQGATSGHQETQYF TRBV4-2
CAWSVRGGRSLNEQFF TRBV30
CASSVATGGAYEQYF TRBV2
CASSPLWRNSYEQYF TRBV11-2
CASSPPAGLGTGELFF TRBV18
CASSYRDREGKLFF TRBV7-9
CSAGRHTDTQYF TRBV29-1